The T cell receptor (beta chain) under discussion was sequenced for a study of shared clonotypes between healthy human individuals. General study points: Relative to memory subsets, naive subsets generally showed larger estimated richness. A handful of donors had around 5.2% of their naive CD4 clonotypes in common.

Points on this clone: Its antigen remains unidentified.

In germline, CDR1 is SGHAT, CDR2 FQNNGV. With 5 bases removed from V and 0 bases from J, the gap between germline ends came to 17 bases. The CDR3 extends over 17 amino acids. Under the authors' procedure: ImmunoSEQ sequences covered only the junction and lacked quality scores; filtering therefore differed. Assay: immunoSEQ multiplex PCR; the TCRdb copy retains only in-frame clones and omits some. The V and J calls and clone size are taken from that table; D and trimming were inferred from the DNA. The data hold hundreds of thousands of clones, with 96% observed a single time. The rearrangement links TRBV11-2 to TRBJ2-4; D may be TRBD2 (5 bases). The sequenced sample consisted of memory CD8+ T cells sorted from blood. Subset of the sample: CD45RO+ cells pooled with CCR7-negative TemRA cells. This clonotype originated in a man aged 25-45 years in good health. CDR3 loop: CASSLGGLYLAKNIQYF. CDR3 bases: TGTGCCAGCAGCCTGGGCGGGCTTTACCTAGCCAAAAACATTCAGTACTTC. Combining the CDR3 with reference TRBV11-2 and TRBJ2-4 gives the whole variable domain EAGVAQSPRYKIIEKRQSVAFWCNPISGHATLYWYQQILGQGPKLLIQFQNNGVVDDSQLPKDRFSAERLKGVDSTLKIQPAKLEDSAVYLCASSLGGLYLAKNIQYFGAGTRLSVL.